Listed below are T cell receptor beta chains from one sample, sequenced in a study of neoadjuvant anti-PD-1 for oral cavity cancer. Sequenced by immunoSEQ multiplex PCR; TCRdb stores in-frame clones only, minus some. The sample has 11,000 to 15,000 clones, 60% to 70% seen once. This specimen consisted of PBMCs, obtained before nivolumab (anti-PD-1) treatment. The receptor set was obtained from a person aged 40 to 85 with oral cavity squamous cell carcinoma. Both conserved end residues are part of each CDR3. The order of the fields is V gene, D gene, J gene, CDR3 protein. The D gene is left open where the match is weak.

TRBV7-9	TRBD2	TRBJ2-5	CASSRSGGETQYF
TRBV5-1	TRBD1	TRBJ1-1	CASSQGQEAAEAFF
TRBV2	TRBD1	TRBJ1-5	CASRTLWDSTNQPQHF
TRBV6-1	-	TRBJ1-1	CASTLTGGAEAFF
TRBV7-9	TRBD1	TRBJ1-2	CASNKVDRGSRFGYTF
TRBV30	-	TRBJ1-1	CAWSGQLNTEAFF
TRBV2	-	TRBJ2-7	CASIQGSYEQYF
TRBV5-1	TRBD1	TRBJ2-7	CASSWGTGQYEQYF
TRBV25-1	-	TRBJ1-1	CASSAQGNTEAFF
TRBV4-1	TRBD2	TRBJ2-7	CASSLPGLAGNEQYF
TRBV7-9	TRBD2	TRBJ2-5	CASSSPSGRGGETQYF
TRBV6-4	-	TRBJ1-5	CASSSDSNQPQHF
TRBV30	TRBD1	TRBJ2-2	CAWSPRDRDTGELFF
TRBV5-4	TRBD2	TRBJ2-2	CASSLPGLDPTGELFF
TRBV30	TRBD2	TRBJ2-1	CAWSETAGSQFF
TRBV5-1	-	TRBJ2-7	CASSLTGPYEQYF
TRBV4-1	-	TRBJ2-2	CASSQGWSTGELFF
TRBV7-9	TRBD1	TRBJ1-1	CASSSTGGGTEAFF
TRBV10-2	-	TRBJ2-3	CASTRGQADTQYF
TRBV2	TRBD1	TRBJ2-7	CASSGRDRVSEQYF
TRBV4-2	-	TRBJ1-5	CASSQDRGRYQPQHF
TRBV4-1	TRBD2	TRBJ2-7	CASSQDQAGGTYEQYF
TRBV7-2	-	TRBJ1-5	CASIGQAGGQPQHF
TRBV5-6	-	TRBJ1-2	CASSPRAGRSYGYTF
TRBV7-2	-	TRBJ2-6	CASSLRVYLTGANVLTF
TRBV6-5	TRBD1	TRBJ2-7	CASSFSQGQRYHEQYF
TRBV19	-	TRBJ2-3	CASSIGGDTQYF
TRBV10-3	-	TRBJ1-3	CATRLGYDGNTIYF
TRBV6-5	-	TRBJ1-1	CASKEGLNTEAFF
TRBV7-9	TRBD1	TRBJ2-7	CASSLVGGSGEQYF
TRBV6-5	-	TRBJ1-1	CASSYEKGLLNTEAFF
TRBV7-8	-	TRBJ2-1	CASSLRREAHNEQFF
TRBV7-3	-	TRBJ2-2	CASRSSPQETGELFF
TRBV7-9	-	TRBJ2-5	CASSFSGGETQYF
TRBV9	-	TRBJ2-5	CASSASGGNRVETQYF
TRBV6-1	-	TRBJ1-5	CASSEGRQSNQPQHF
TRBV6-6	-	TRBJ1-1	CASRGGPANTEAFF